The clone carrying this T cell receptor (beta chain) was recorded a few times. It was with a sample-barcoded 5' primer and a J-beta primer mix that a second PCR of about 6 to 12 cycles was run. TCRdb used MiXCR to reprocess the 5' RACE reads, holding one entry per CDR3 protein. The table lists under 1,100,000 distinct CDR3 sequences, 25% of them singletons. There are 14 residues in the CDR3. V lost 0 bases and J lost 9, with 17 bases in between. Germline CDR1 SQVTM, CDR2 ANQGSEA. This entry is derived from a study of blood T cells in healthy people across ages. They isolated at least 6 million PBMCs from each sample. The data were also submitted as part of a second study, on T cells of mothers and their children. This second report adds: Related mother-child pairs showed slightly higher but non-significant overlap than unrelated pairs.

Sequenced material: blood. The genes are TRBV29-1 and TRBJ1-1; D might be TRBD1 (5 bases). The sequence derives from a girl aged 2-10 years in good health. CDR3 region: CSVEDLPGAGKAFF. The CDR3 region has the DNA TGCAGCGTTGAAGATCTTCCGGGTGCAGGGAAAGCTTTCTTT.